A single sample gave rise to the 9 T cell receptor beta chains below, sequenced in a study of T-cell memory formation after mild COVID-19. TCRdb re-derived calls from the 5' RACE reads in MiXCR, one entry per CDR3 protein. The sample has about 350,000 distinct CDR3 sequences, roughly 14% seen once. Sequencing input: PBMCs or a T cell subset sorted from them (not recorded which). These receptors all come from a man aged 18 to 30 who had mild COVID-19 (a few samples of this study predate the infection). Cell type and time point are not known.

The rearrangement joins TRBV6-6 to TRBJ1-3; a possible D gene is TRBD1 (5 bases). V was cut by 6 bases and J by 4 bases, with 16 bases left in between. This CDR3 has 15 residues. CDR1 is MNHNY and CDR2 is SVGAGI in the germline V gene (reference sequence). Here the CDR3 reads CASRPGIRDGNTIYF. DNA for the CDR3: TGTGCCAGCAGACCCGGAATAAGGGACGGAAACACCATATATTTT.

The chain is built from TRBV20-1 and TRBJ2-7; TRBD1 aligns across 10 bases. The CDR3 covers 16 residues. CDR1 is DFQATT and CDR2 is SNEGSKA in the germline V gene (reference sequence). With V trimmed by 1 base and J by 3 bases, 9 bases remained unmatched. This chain's CDR3 is CSARGTGQGSLYEQYV. DNA of the CDR3: TGCAGTGCTAGAGGTACGGGACAGGGGTCCCTCTACGAGCAGTACGTC.

The table lists this clonotype with many counts. The chain is built from TRBV30 and TRBJ2-3, with 10 nucleotides matching TRBD2. Germline trimming cut 6 bases from V and 3 bases from J; bases unmatched to any gene: 3. The CDR3 totals 13 residues. Germline V gene sequence: CDR1 GTSNPN, CDR2 SVGIG (reference sequence). The CDR3 spells CACKTSGTDTQYF. DNA for the CDR3: TGTGCCTGCAAGACTAGCGGGACAGATACGCAGTATTTT.

The chain uses TRBV6-4 and TRBJ2-1; TRBD2 aligns across 8 bases. Trimming took 4 bases from V and 9 from J; bases not matched to a gene: 11. Germline loops: CDR1 MRHNA, CDR2 SNTAGT. This CDR3 is 15 amino acids long. The CDR3 sequence: CASSVGRGGLGEQFF. CDR3 bases: TGTGCCAGCAGTGTGGGACGGGGGGGCCTCGGTGAGCAGTTCTTC.

This clonotype was observed a handful of times. The V and J genes are TRBV5-1 and TRBJ1-1; TRBD1 is a possible D gene (6 bases). Per germline, CDR1 SGHRS and CDR2 YFSETQ. V was shortened by 2 bases and J by 3 bases, with 17 bases between the two germline ends. The CDR3 totals 16 residues. CDR3 in DNA: TGCGCCAGCAGCTTCCTGGGGGCTAAGGGTGACACTGAAGCTTTCTTT. As protein: CASSFLGAKGDTEAFF.

This clonotype was seen a few times. V gene TRBV4-3 combines with J gene TRBJ1-2; 7 nucleotides line up with TRBD1. The CDR3 consists of 18 residues. Looked up from germline, CDR1 is LGHNA and CDR2 is YSLEER. Trimming took 0 bases from V and 8 from J; bases not matched to a gene: 18. The CDR3 loop reads CASSQDRGQPREEHGYTF. The CDR3 bases are TGCGCCAGCAGCCAAGACAGGGGACAGCCTCGGGAAGAACACGGCTACACCTTC.

The chain couples TRBV11-2 to TRBJ2-2, with D perhaps TRBD1 (5 bases). Trimming shortened V by 2 bases and J by 4 bases, and 14 bases separated the two germline ends. The CDR3 is 16 residues long. CDR1 and CDR2 from the germline V gene are SGHAT and FQNNGV. CDR3 sequence: CASSLRGLNGTGELFF. Written as DNA, the CDR3 is TGTGCCAGCAGCTTAAGGGGATTAAATGGCACCGGGGAGCTGTTTTTT.

In this sample, this clonotype turned up a few times. This chain joins TRBV6-2 or TRBV6-3 and TRBJ1-1, with a possible D match to TRBD1 (6 bases). Germline V lookup: CDR1 MNHEY, CDR2 SVGEGT. The CDR3 sequence is 11 residues long. The V end was cut by 6 bases, the J end by 10 bases, with 12 bases between. The CDR3 reads CASSQGRGAFF. The CDR3, as DNA: TGTGCCAGCAGCCAGGGGAGGGGAGCTTTCTTT.

This chain connects TRBV2 to TRBJ1-2; possibly TRBD1 for D (5 bases). The CDR3 covers 12 residues. V lost 3 bases, J lost 6 bases, and 8 bases lay in between. Per germline, CDR1 SNHLY and CDR2 FYNNEI. The CDR3 region has the DNA TGTGCCAGCAGTGAGGGGCCTAATGGCTACACCTTC. It encodes CASSEGPNGYTF.